This note documents a single T cell receptor beta chain sequence. No antigen is known for it. Other DNA sequences in the sample encode the same CDR3. Libraries were prepared by immunoSEQ multiplex PCR; TCRdb keeps only in-frame clonotypes and omits some of them. This table has roughly 120,000 clones, about 90% appearing once. The sample is drawn from a study of T cell responses to AZD1222 COVID-19 vaccine. Study findings and constraints: Spike-specific TCR breadth rose after two AZD1222 doses, and depth rose as well. Repertoires were collected only later (after the peak T cell response had occurred).

J lost 3 bases, V lost 4 bases, and 2 bases had no gene match. There are 13 residues in the CDR3. Germline V CDR1 and CDR2: SGHRS, YFSETQ. The chain employs TRBV5-1 and TRBJ1-1, with 8 bases that match TRBD1. The clonotype originates from an adult who received the AZD1222 COVID-19 vaccine. Sequenced material: peripheral blood, taken 28 days after the second AZD1222 dose. CDR3 protein: CASSTQGDTEAFF. The CDR3 region has the DNA TGCGCCAGCAGCACACAGGGGGACACTGAAGCTTTCTTT.